Listed here is a single T cell receptor beta chain. The antigen is not known. PCR involved 60 Vbeta and 13 Jbeta primers. Sequenced by immunoSEQ multiplex PCR; TCRdb stores in-frame clones only, minus some. This repertoire shows about 110,000 clones, around 76% found once; its top ten account for over 8%. The data derive from a study of cytomegalovirus exposure and HLA in healthy donors. The V and J ends lost 7 bases and 6 bases, in that order; junction bases with no gene match: 10. The germline V gene encodes CDR1 ENHRY and CDR2 SYGVKD. CDR3 length: 15 amino acids. Study conclusions and caveats: Segments of the TCR beta V type were, in most cases, productive about 87% or about 30% of the time in an earlier analysis.

The receptor's source is a man in his forties or fifties in good health and CMV-seropositive. Sequencing was carried out using PBMCs. This chain links TRBV10-3 with TRBJ1-1; 11 bases agree with TRBD1. The CDR3 here is CAIKGAGQGASEAFF. CDR3 in DNA: TGTGCCATCAAGGGGGCCGGACAGGGGGCTTCTGAAGCTTTCTTT.